These 28 T cell receptor beta chains were all obtained from the same sample, sequenced in a study of response to subunit inactivated influenza vaccine. TCRdb analysed the RT-PCR reads with MiXCR anew, one entry per CDR3 protein. The sample lists 650,000 or so distinct CDR3 sequences; 14% were seen once. This sample comprised PBMCs from blood, obtained roughly 15 days before vaccination. These receptor sequences come from a man aged 45-60 years who received an inactivated influenza vaccine.

There are many counts of this clonotype. The rearrangement uses TRBV20-1 and TRBJ1-1, with 9 bases fitting TRBD1. The trim removed 0 bases at V and 0 bases at J, leaving 5 bases unmatched. CDR1 and CDR2 (germline): DFQATT, SNEGSKA (reference sequence). The CDR3 extends over 16 amino acids. CDR3 in amino acids: CSARDAGQGMNTEAFF. The CDR3 coding sequence is TGCAGTGCTAGAGATGCCGGACAGGGGATGAACACTGAAGCTTTCTTT.

The J gene is TRBJ1-1, the V gene TRBV28; no clear D gene. CDR1 is MDHEN, CDR2 SYDVKM, per germline. This CDR3 comprises 14 residues. Trimming pared 8 bases from V and 0 bases from J, leaving 13 bases between. The CDR3, as DNA: TGTGCCAGCGGACCGTGGGCGGTGAACACTGAAGCTTTCTTT. This gives the protein CASGPWAVNTEAFF.

This clonotype has a count of ten or more. The gene calls are TRBV20-1 and TRBJ2-3, with D possibly being TRBD2 (7 bases). CDR3 length equals 14 residues. Germline CDR1 DFQATT, CDR2 SNEGSKA (reference sequence). The germline V and J ends were trimmed by 3 bases and 1 base, with 11 bases remaining between them. The CDR3 sequence is CSASLRGRTDTQYF. CDR3 DNA: TGCAGTGCTAGCTTGCGGGGGCGCACAGATACGCAGTATTTT.

This clonotype was found many times. The gene calls are TRBV6-1 and TRBJ1-5; a possible D gene is TRBD1 (5 bases). Germline V lookup: CDR1 MNHNS, CDR2 SASEGT. The ends were cut back, 5 bases at V and 12 bases at J, with 17 bases in the middle. The CDR3 consists of 13 residues. The chain's CDR3 is CASSILRQSDQHF. CDR3 coding DNA: TGTGCCAGCAGTATCCTCCGACAGTCGGACCAGCATTTT.

V gene TRBV29-1 combines with J gene TRBJ2-7; tentatively, D is TRBD1 (6 bases). The germline V and J ends were trimmed by 5 bases and 4 bases, with 15 bases remaining between them. The germline gives CDR1 SQVTM, CDR2 ANQGSEA. This CDR3 comprises 13 residues. The DNA for the CDR3 is TGCAGCGTTCGGGCAGGGGCCGATTACGAGCAGTACTTC. This gives the protein CSVRAGADYEQYF.

This rearrangement joins TRBV18 to TRBJ2-5; possibly TRBD1 for D (5 bases). The germline V gene has CDR1 KGHSH and CDR2 LQKENI. With 4 bases removed from V and 4 bases from J, the gap between germline ends came to 10 bases. The CDR3 totals 13 residues. The CDR3 region has the DNA TGTGCCAGCTCACGGACATATCGAGAGACCCAGTACTTC. Residues: CASSRTYRETQYF.

The chain couples TRBV12-3 or TRBV12-4 to TRBJ1-2; 8 nucleotides match TRBD1. This CDR3 has 15 amino acids. After removal of 4 bases from V and 4 bases from J, the junction contained 8 bases not matched to a gene. CDR3 amino acids: CASSSYRGTAYGYTF. The CDR3 DNA reads TGTGCCAGCAGTTCTTACAGGGGGACCGCCTATGGCTACACCTTC.

This clonotype was seen a handful of times. The rearrangement uses TRBV20-1 and TRBJ2-6; no reliable D call. Trimming cost V 3 bases and J 0 bases, with 9 bases left between them. The CDR3 contains 15 residues. In germline, CDR1 is DFQATT, CDR2 SNEGSKA (reference sequence). The CDR3 region is CSARAVGSGANVLTF. The CDR3 nucleotides are TGCAGTGCTAGGGCGGTGGGCTCTGGGGCCAACGTCCTGACTTTC.

This chain uses TRBV7-9 with TRBJ2-1; D remains unclear. Germline loops: CDR1 SEHNR, CDR2 FQNEAQ (reference sequence). V dropped 5 bases and J dropped 0 bases, with 14 bases sitting between them. The CDR3 has 16 residues. CDR3 in DNA: TGTGCCAGCAGCCGAATTGGGGTTCGCTCCTACAATGAGCAGTTCTTC. Translating it yields CASSRIGVRSYNEQFF.

This clonotype was observed at least ten times. The V and J genes are TRBV12-3 or TRBV12-4 and TRBJ2-3; D might be TRBD2 (7 bases). The CDR3 is 15 amino acids. V lost 2 bases and J 0 bases, leaving 9 bases between the germline ends. The CDR3 reads CASSLWGGSTDTQYF. In DNA, the CDR3 is TGTGCCAGCAGTTTATGGGGGGGCAGCACAGATACGCAGTATTTT.

This clonotype was seen repeatedly, ten times or more. This chain joins TRBV7-9 and TRBJ2-7; 9 bases map to TRBD2. The germline V gene has CDR1 SEHNR and CDR2 FQNEAQ (reference sequence). V shed 0 bases, J shed 2 bases, and the junction held 2 bases outside the gene matches. The CDR3 loop spans 15 amino acids. The CDR3 DNA reads TGTGCCAGCAGCTTAGCCCTAGCGGGGCCCTACGAGCAGTACTTC. Protein product: CASSLALAGPYEQYF.

The rearrangement uses TRBV7-9 and TRBJ2-7; D may match TRBD1 or TRBD2 (5 bases each). Germline lookup yields CDR1 SEHNR and CDR2 FQNEAQ (reference sequence). The CDR3 loop spans 17 amino acids. V lost 6 bases, J lost 1 base, and 22 bases lay in between. The DNA for the CDR3 is TGTGCCAGCAGTCCGGGACCGATGTTCCCCAGTTCCTACGAGCAGTACTTC. This gives the protein CASSPGPMFPSSYEQYF.

This chain connects TRBV28 to TRBJ1-2; D is ambiguous. Germline V gives CDR1 MDHEN, CDR2 SYDVKM. V shed 6 bases and J shed 4 bases, with 12 bases lying between them. The CDR3 consists of 13 residues. CDR3 bases: TGTGCCAGCAGCGACTCCGCGAGCTATGGCTACACCTTC. It specifies CASSDSASYGYTF.

This chain connects TRBV6-6 to TRBJ2-1; 9 nucleotides agree with TRBD2. CDR3 length equals 13 residues. Looked up from germline, CDR1 is MNHNY and CDR2 is SVGAGI (reference sequence). After removal of 6 bases from V and 7 bases from J, the junction contained 4 bases not matched to a gene. DNA for the CDR3: TGTGCCAGCAGGCGGGAGGGCCGGAATGAGCAGTTCTTC. Amino acid sequence: CASRREGRNEQFF.

This clonotype was detected a few times. The chain employs TRBV7-2 and TRBJ2-1; no definite D call. The CDR3 covers 12 residues. V was trimmed by 2 bases and J by 9 bases, leaving 8 bases between them. Germline V CDR1 and CDR2: SGHTA, FQGNSA. The CDR3 nucleotides read TGTGCCAGCAGCTTACGACTTGGTGAGCAGTTCTTC. Encoded protein: CASSLRLGEQFF.

The table lists this clonotype with a few counts. The genes are TRBV10-3 and TRBJ2-2, with 7 bases matching TRBD1. The length of the CDR3 is 14 residues. Germline values: CDR1 ENHRY, CDR2 SYGVKD. Trimming took 5 bases from V and 2 from J; bases not matched to a gene: 2. For the CDR3, the DNA is TGTGCCATCAGTCGGGACAGAAACACCGGGGAGCTGTTTTTT. It translates to CAISRDRNTGELFF.

There are a few counts of this clonotype. V is TRBV7-2 and J is TRBJ2-3; weak D call: TRBD2 (6 bases). The CDR3 spans 15 residues. Trimming shortened V by 1 base and J by 8 bases, and 16 bases separated the two germline ends. Germline assignment: CDR1 SGHTA and CDR2 FQGNSA. CDR3 region: CASSLGGGPRVTQYF. In DNA, the CDR3 is TGTGCCAGCAGCTTAGGGGGAGGCCCCCGGGTTACGCAGTATTTT.

The chain's CDR3 is CASTDDGTAYEQYF. CDR3 sequence (DNA): TGTGCCAGCACCGACGACGGAACTGCCTACGAGCAGTACTTC. This chain uses TRBV6-2 or TRBV6-3 with TRBJ2-7; D unclear. Between the trimmed V and J ends, which lost 7 bases and 2 bases, there was a span of 15 bases. Germline loops: CDR1 MNHEY, CDR2 SVGEGT. The CDR3 consists of 14 residues.

This clonotype has a handful of counts. The chain uses TRBV10-3 and TRBJ1-2, with D maybe TRBD1 (6 bases). Germline V gives CDR1 ENHRY, CDR2 SYGVKD. Trimming cost V 10 bases and J 4 bases, with 16 bases left between them. The CDR3 has 13 amino acids. The CDR3 nucleotides read TGTGCCACCCGACAGGACGACCTCTATGGCTACACCTTC. Translation: CATRQDDLYGYTF.

The CDR3 region has the DNA TGCAGTGCTAGGGCCGGGACTAGCATTTCTCGGGAGCAGTTCTTC. This translates into CSARAGTSISREQFF. The rearrangement uses TRBV20-1 and TRBJ2-1; 9 bases are a match to TRBD2. Germline CDR1 is DFQATT and CDR2 is SNEGSKA (reference sequence). V was pared by 3 bases and J by 10 bases, with 13 bases of the junction left unmatched. CDR3 length equals 15 residues.

Ten or more counts support this clonotype. The V gene is TRBV5-1, the J gene TRBJ2-7; 8 bases are shared with TRBD2. The CDR3 loop spans 15 amino acids. The V gene end was trimmed by 6 bases and the J gene end by 0 bases; junction bases not matched to a gene: 8. CDR1 is SGHRS, CDR2 YFSETQ, per germline. The CDR3 bases are TGCGCCAGCACGCCTCTTAGCGGGGCCTCCTACGAGCAGTACTTC. It is translated as CASTPLSGASYEQYF.

The chain uses TRBV29-1 and TRBJ2-3; the match to TRBD1 covers 8 bases. The CDR3 loop spans 14 amino acids. Looked up from germline, CDR1 is SQVTM and CDR2 is ANQGSEA. With V trimmed by 4 bases and J by 2 bases, 5 bases remained unmatched. In DNA form, the CDR3 reads TGCAGCGTTGCCAAGGGACAGGCCACAGATACGCAGTATTTT. It codes for CSVAKGQATDTQYF.

In this sample, this clonotype turned up a few times. The genes are TRBV28 and TRBJ2-1, with TRBD2 matching over 8 bases. From germline, CDR1 is MDHEN and CDR2 SYDVKM. With 7 bases clipped from V and 1 base from J, the junction kept 15 bases outside the gene matches. The CDR3 consists of 18 residues. CDR3 protein: CASTDFGAGVRSYNEQFF. In nucleotides, the CDR3 is TGTGCCAGCACCGATTTCGGAGCGGGAGTCCGATCCTACAATGAGCAGTTCTTC.

This clonotype was seen ten or more times. The chain carries TRBV9 and TRBJ2-1; D is ambiguous. Germline CDR1 is SGDLS and CDR2 is YYNGEE. The CDR3 consists of 14 residues. The ends were cut back, 3 bases at V and 8 bases at J, with 15 bases in the middle. The CDR3: CASSAPPASYEQFF. CDR3 sequence (DNA): TGTGCCAGCAGCGCCCCCCCGGCATCATATGAGCAGTTCTTC.

The chain is built from TRBV28 and TRBJ2-3, with 11 nucleotides matching TRBD1. The CDR3 contains 13 residues. The V gene end was trimmed by 6 bases and the J gene end by 5 bases; junction bases not matched to a gene: 1. Germline V gene lookup returns CDR1 MDHEN and CDR2 SYDVKM. The DNA for the CDR3 is TGTGCCAGCAGGGGACAGGGGGGAGATACGCAGTATTTT. This codes for CASRGQGGDTQYF.

This clonotype was seen repeatedly, ten times or more. The J gene is TRBJ1-2, the V gene TRBV20-1; D is perhaps TRBD1 (5 bases). CDR1 and CDR2 (germline): DFQATT, SNEGSKA (reference sequence). This CDR3 has 12 residues. V lost 4 bases and J lost 5, with 11 bases in between. CDR3 in amino acids: CSATGTEYGYTF. CDR3 nucleotides: TGCAGTGCTACCGGGACCGAGTATGGCTACACCTTC.

The gene calls are TRBV5-1 and TRBJ2-7, with TRBD2 matching over 8 bases. Trimming at V came to 4 bases and at J to 1 base, leaving 4 bases not matched to a gene. The CDR3 totals 14 residues. CDR1 SGHRS and CDR2 YFSETQ come from the germline V gene. The CDR3 nucleotides are TGCGCCAGCAGCGCAACTAGCGGTTCCTACGAGCAGTACTTC. This encodes CASSATSGSYEQYF.

This clonotype was observed a few times. The junction departs from germline at one end; a sequencing error may be responsible. This chain links TRBV7-7 with TRBJ2-1; D remains unclear. Germline V gene data show CDR1 as SSHAT and CDR2 as FNYEAQ (reference sequence). This CDR3 contains 14 residues. The CDR3 nucleotides are TGTGCTAGCAGCTTAAATCCCCCCCCCAATGAGCAGTTCTTC. This gives the protein CASSLNPPPNEQFF. Filled out from reference TRBV7-7 and TRBJ2-1, the complete variable domain reads GAGVSQSPRYKVTKRGQDVTLRCDPISSHATLYWYQQALGQGPEFLTYFNYEAQPDKSGLPSDRFSAERPEGSISTLTIQRTEQRDSAMYRCASSLNPPPNEQFFGPGTRLTVL.